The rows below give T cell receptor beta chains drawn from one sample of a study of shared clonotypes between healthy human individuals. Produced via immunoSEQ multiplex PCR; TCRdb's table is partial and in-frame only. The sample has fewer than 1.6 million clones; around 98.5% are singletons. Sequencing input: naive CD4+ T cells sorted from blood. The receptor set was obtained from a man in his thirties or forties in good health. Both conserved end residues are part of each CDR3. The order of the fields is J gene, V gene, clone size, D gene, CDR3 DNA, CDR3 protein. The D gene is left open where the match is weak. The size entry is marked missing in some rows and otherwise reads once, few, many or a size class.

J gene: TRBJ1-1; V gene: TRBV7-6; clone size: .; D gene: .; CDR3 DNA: TGTGCCAGCAACTTAGAGGGGGGGAACACTGAAGCTTTCTTT; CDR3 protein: CASNLEGGNTEAFF
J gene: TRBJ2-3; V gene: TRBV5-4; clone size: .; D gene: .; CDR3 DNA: TGTGCCAGCAGCCCGGGACATACGCAGTATTTT; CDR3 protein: CASSPGHTQYF
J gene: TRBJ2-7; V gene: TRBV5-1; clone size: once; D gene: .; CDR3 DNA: TGCGCCAGCAGCTACCGATTCAGGGTTGACGAGCAGTACTTC; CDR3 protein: CASSYRFRVDEQYF
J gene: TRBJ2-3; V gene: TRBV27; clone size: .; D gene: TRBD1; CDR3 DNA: TGTGCCAGCAGTTTAGTGGAGCAGGGGGCAGATACGCAGTATTTT; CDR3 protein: CASSLVEQGADTQYF
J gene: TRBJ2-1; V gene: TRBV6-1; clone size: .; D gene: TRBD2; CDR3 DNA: TGTGCCAGCAGGGTTGGACTAGCGGGAGGGCCGGGGCAGTTCTTC; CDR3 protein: CASRVGLAGGPGQFF
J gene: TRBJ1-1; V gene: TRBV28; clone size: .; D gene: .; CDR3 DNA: TGTGCCAGCAGTGCGATAAAGGGCTGGGCCACTGAAGCTTTCTTT; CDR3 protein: CASSAIKGWATEAFF
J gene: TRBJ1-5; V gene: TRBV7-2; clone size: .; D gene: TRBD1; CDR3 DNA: TGTGCCAGCAGCCGGACAGGTAATAGCAATCAGCCCCAGCATTTT; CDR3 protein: CASSRTGNSNQPQHF
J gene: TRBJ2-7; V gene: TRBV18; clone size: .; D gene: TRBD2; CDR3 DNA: TGTGCCAGCTCACCTCTCGGCGGGAGGGCCTACGAGCAGTACTTC; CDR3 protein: CASSPLGGRAYEQYF
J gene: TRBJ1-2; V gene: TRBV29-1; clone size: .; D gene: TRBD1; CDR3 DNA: TGCAGCGTTCTAAAAGACAGGGCCACAGTTAGGAATGGCTACACCTTC; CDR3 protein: CSVLKDRATVRNGYTF
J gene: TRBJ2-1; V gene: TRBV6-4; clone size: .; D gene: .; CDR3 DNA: TGTGCCAGCAGTGACCTGGGTGGGACGCCAGTGGGTGAGCAGTTCTTC; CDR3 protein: CASSDLGGTPVGEQFF
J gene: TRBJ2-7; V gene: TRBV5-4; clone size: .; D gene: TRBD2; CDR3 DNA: TGTGCCAGCAGCTACAAAGCGGGAGGGTCCTACGAGCAGTACTTC; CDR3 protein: CASSYKAGGSYEQYF
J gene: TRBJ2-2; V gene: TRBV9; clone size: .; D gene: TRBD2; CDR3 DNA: TGTGCCAGTAAGCCCGGGACTAGCGGGATAACAACCGGGGAGCTGTTTTTT; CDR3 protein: CASKPGTSGITTGELFF
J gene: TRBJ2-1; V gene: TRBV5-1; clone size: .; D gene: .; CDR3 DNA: TGCGCCAGCAGCTTGTTGGATGAGCAGTTCTTC; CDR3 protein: CASSLLDEQFF
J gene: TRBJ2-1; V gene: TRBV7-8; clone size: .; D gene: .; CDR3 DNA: TGTGCCAGCAGCTTAGCGCGAGGCGGGACGTACTTGAATGAGCAGTTCTTC; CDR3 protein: CASSLARGGTYLNEQFF
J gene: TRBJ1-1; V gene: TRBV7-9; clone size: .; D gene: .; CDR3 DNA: TGTGCCAGCAGCTTAAGGAGTGGAGAGAACACTGAAGCTTTCTTT; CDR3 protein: CASSLRSGENTEAFF
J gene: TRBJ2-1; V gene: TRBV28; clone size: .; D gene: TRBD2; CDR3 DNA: TGTGCCAGCAGAGCGGGAGGGTCCTACAATGAGCAGTTCTTC; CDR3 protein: CASRAGGSYNEQFF
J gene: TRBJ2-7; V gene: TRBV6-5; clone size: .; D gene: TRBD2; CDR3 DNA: TGTGCCAGCAGTTACTCGACTAGCGGGAGCTCCTACGAGCAGTACTTC; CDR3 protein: CASSYSTSGSSYEQYF
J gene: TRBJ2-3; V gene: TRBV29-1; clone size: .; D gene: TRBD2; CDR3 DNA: TGCAGCGTTGAAGCCGGACTAGCGGGAGGCGCAGATACGCAGTATTTT; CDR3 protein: CSVEAGLAGGADTQYF
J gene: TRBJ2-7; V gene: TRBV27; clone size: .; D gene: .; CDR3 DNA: TGTGCCAGCCGGATGAAATCGGACAGCTACGAGCAGTACTTC; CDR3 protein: CASRMKSDSYEQYF
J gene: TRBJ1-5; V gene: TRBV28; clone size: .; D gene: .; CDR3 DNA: TGTGCCAGCAGTTCCCGGCAGGGTACCTCCTATAGCAATCAGCCCCAGCATTTT; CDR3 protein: CASSSRQGTSYSNQPQHF
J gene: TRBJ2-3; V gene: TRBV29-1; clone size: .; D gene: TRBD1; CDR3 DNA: TGCAGCGTTGCCCAGGGGGCCAGCACAGATACGCAGTATTTT; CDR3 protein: CSVAQGASTDTQYF
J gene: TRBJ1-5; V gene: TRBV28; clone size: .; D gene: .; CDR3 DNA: TGTGCCAGCAGTTTAAGGGCTCAGCCCCAGCATTTT; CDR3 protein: CASSLRAQPQHF
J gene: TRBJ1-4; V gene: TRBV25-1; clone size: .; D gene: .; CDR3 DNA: TGTGCCAGCAGTCAACAGTTAATGAGTGAAAAACTGTTTTTT; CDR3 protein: CASSQQLMSEKLFF
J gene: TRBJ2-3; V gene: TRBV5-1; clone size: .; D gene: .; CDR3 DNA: TGCGCCAGCAGCTTCGGCACAGATACGCAGTATTTT; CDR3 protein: CASSFGTDTQYF
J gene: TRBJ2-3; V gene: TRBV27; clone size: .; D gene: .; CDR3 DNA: TGTGCCAGCAGTTTATCCGGGGCGGGCCTCAGCACAGATACGCAGTATTTT; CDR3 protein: CASSLSGAGLSTDTQYF
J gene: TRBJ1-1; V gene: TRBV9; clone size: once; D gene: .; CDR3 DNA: TGTGCCAGCAGCGTAGGTTTGATGAACACTGAAGCTTTCTTT; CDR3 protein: CASSVGLMNTEAFF
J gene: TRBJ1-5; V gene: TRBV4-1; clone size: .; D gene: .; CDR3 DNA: TGCGCCAGCAGCCCGGGGATTTATAGCAATCAGCCCCAGCATTTT; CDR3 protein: CASSPGIYSNQPQHF
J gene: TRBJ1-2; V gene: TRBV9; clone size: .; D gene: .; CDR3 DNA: TGTGCCAGCAGCGTAAAGCAGGGCACTGGCTACACCTTC; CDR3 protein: CASSVKQGTGYTF
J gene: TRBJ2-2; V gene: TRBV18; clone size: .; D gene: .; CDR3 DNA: TGTGCCAGCTCTATGTACCTTGGGACCGGGGAGCTGTTTTTT; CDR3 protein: CASSMYLGTGELFF
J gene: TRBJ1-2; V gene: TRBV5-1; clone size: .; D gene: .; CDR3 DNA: TGCGCCAGCAGCTTGGGCCGCGGTGTGGCGGTGTATGGCTACACCTTC; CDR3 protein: CASSLGRGVAVYGYTF
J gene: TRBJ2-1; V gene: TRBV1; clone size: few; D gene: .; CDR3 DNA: TGCACCAGCAATCACCTAGCGGAAGCTAAGAATGAGCAGTTCTTC; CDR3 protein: CTSNHLAEAKNEQFF
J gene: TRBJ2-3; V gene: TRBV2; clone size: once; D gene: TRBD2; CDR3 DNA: TGTGCCAGCGGGAGGGCCTTAAGAACAGATACGCAGTATTTT; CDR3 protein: CASGRALRTDTQYF
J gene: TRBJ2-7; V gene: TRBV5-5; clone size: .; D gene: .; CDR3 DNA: TGTGCCAGCACTCTGCTTCCGGGACAACCCTACGAGCAGTACTTC; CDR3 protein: CASTLLPGQPYEQYF
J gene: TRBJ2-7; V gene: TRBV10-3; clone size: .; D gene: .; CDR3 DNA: TGTGCCATCAGTGACCCTACGGGGTTAGGAGCCCTATTACGCTACGAGCAGTACTTC; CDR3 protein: CAISDPTGLGALLRYEQYF
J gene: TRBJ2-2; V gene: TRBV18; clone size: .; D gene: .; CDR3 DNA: TGTGCCAGCGCCATCGGGGGGAACACCGGGGAGCTGTTTTTT; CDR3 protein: CASAIGGNTGELFF
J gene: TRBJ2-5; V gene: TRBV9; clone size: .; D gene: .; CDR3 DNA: TGTGCCAGCAGCCCGGGAGGGCGGGACAGGGAGGAGACCCAGTACTTC; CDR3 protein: CASSPGGRDREETQYF
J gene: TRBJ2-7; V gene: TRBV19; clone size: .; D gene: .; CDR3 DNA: TGTGCCAGTAGTAGGGCGGGGGCGGCCCAGGGATACTACGAGCAGTACTTC; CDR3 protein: CASSRAGAAQGYYEQYF
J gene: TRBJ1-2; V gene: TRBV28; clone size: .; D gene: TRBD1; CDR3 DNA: TGTGCCAGCAGTTTACAAATCCTTGGACAGGGGGCGCCGGGCTACACCTTC; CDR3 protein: CASSLQILGQGAPGYTF
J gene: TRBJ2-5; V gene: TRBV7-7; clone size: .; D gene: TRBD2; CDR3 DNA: TGTGCTAGCGGGCGGACTAGCGGAGGGGGGCCCCAGTACTTC; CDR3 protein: CASGRTSGGGPQYF